Listed here are 18 T cell receptor beta chains from one sample, sequenced in a study of blood T cell repertoires in COVID-19. TCRdb keeps only in-frame clones here, not all; method: immunoSEQ multiplex PCR. The sample contains about 44,000 clones, under 90% of which appear only once. The sample consisted of peripheral blood. Source of these receptors: a human donor in a cohort sampled during active COVID-19.

The chain couples TRBV6-1 to TRBJ2-7; tentative D call: TRBD1 (6 bases). Trimming cost V 2 bases and J 3 bases, with 14 bases left between them. The CDR3 has 15 residues. CDR1 MNHNS and CDR2 SASEGT come from the germline V gene. The CDR3 here is CASSESSGDIYEQYV. DNA for the CDR3: TGTGCCAGCAGTGAATCATCAGGGGACATCTACGAGCAGTACGTC.

In its sample, this clone was seen a few times. The rearrangement uses TRBV20-1 and TRBJ1-6; D remains ambiguous. Germline loops: CDR1 DFQATT, CDR2 SNEGSKA (reference sequence). CDR3 length equals 14 residues. Trimming took 3 bases from V and 5 from J, leaving 11 bases between them. CDR3 sequence reads: CSASSGSNNSPLHF. CDR3 in DNA: TGCAGTGCTAGTTCTGGTTCTAATAATTCACCCCTCCACTTT.

V usage is TRBV11-3 and J usage is TRBJ2-3, with 11 bases matching TRBD2. The CDR3 spans 18 residues. CDR1 SGHNT and CDR2 YENEEA come from the germline V gene. V lost 0 bases to trimming and J lost 2 bases; unmatched junction nucleotides: 7. CDR3 sequence reads: CASSLDLAGGTSTDTQYF. CDR3 bases: TGTGCCAGCAGCTTAGATCTAGCGGGGGGAACTTCCACAGATACGCAGTATTTT.

J is TRBJ2-7 and V is TRBV6-5; 9 bases agree with TRBD1. The CDR3 runs to 14 residues. Losses at the gene ends were 5 bases for V and 4 bases for J; bases not matched to a gene: 6. Germline assignment: CDR1 MNHEY and CDR2 SVGAGI. CDR3 protein: CASSPGTGIYEQYV. DNA of the CDR3: TGTGCCAGCAGTCCCGGGACAGGGATATACGAGCAGTACGTC.

The chain joins TRBV18 to TRBJ2-3; 8 bases map to TRBD1. This CDR3 is 13 amino acids long. CDR1 is KGHSH and CDR2 is LQKENI in the germline V gene. V lost 11 bases, J lost 4 bases, and 8 bases stayed unmatched. The CDR3 is CAGGQGNADTQYF. CDR3 in DNA: TGTGCCGGAGGACAGGGTAACGCAGATACGCAGTATTTT.

The V gene is TRBV6-6, the J gene TRBJ1-3; D ambiguous. Trimming cost V 7 bases and J 0 bases, with 10 bases left between them. Germline loops: CDR1 MNHNY, CDR2 SVGAGI (reference sequence). The CDR3 covers 14 residues. This chain's CDR3 is CASNPGTSGNTIYF. The CDR3 coding sequence is TGTGCCAGCAACCCAGGTACCTCTGGAAACACCATATATTTT.

The rearrangement links TRBV10-1 to TRBJ2-7, with 7 bases matching TRBD1. The CDR3 runs to 16 residues. V lost 3 bases and J lost 2; bases outside the gene matches: 10. CDR1 and CDR2 (germline): WNHNN, SYGVQD (reference sequence). CDR3 residues: CASSEFGTELTYEQYF. The CDR3 region has the DNA TGCGCCAGCAGTGAATTCGGGACAGAACTAACCTACGAGCAGTACTTC.

This clone was seen once. The rearrangement joins TRBV7-8 to TRBJ2-7; tentative D call: TRBD2 (7 bases). The CDR3 runs 12 residues. Germline lookup yields CDR1 SGHVS and CDR2 FQNEAQ. Trimming left V 7 bases short and J 5 bases short, with 12 bases between. The CDR3 protein is CASTVGGDEQYF. CDR3 nucleotide sequence: TGTGCCAGCACCGTAGGGGGGGACGAGCAGTACTTC.

The chain combines TRBV10-1 with TRBJ2-1; 15 positions agree with TRBD2. Germline trimming cut 2 bases from V and 0 bases from J; bases unmatched to any gene: 8. CDR1 and CDR2 from the germline V gene are WNHNN and SYGVQD (reference sequence). The CDR3 has 20 residues. The CDR3 coding sequence is TGCGCCAGCAGTGAGACTCCGGGACTAGCGGGGGGACGCTCCTACAATGAGCAGTTCTTC. It specifies CASSETPGLAGGRSYNEQFF.

This clone was observed a single time. Its ends do not fully match the called genes, so a read error is possible. The J gene is TRBJ2-1, the V gene TRBV28, with D tentatively TRBD2 (6 bases). The CDR3 sequence is 12 residues long. Per the germline V gene, CDR1 is MDHEN and CDR2 is SYDVKM. The CDR3 reads CGSGPSYNEQFF. CDR3 bases: TGTGGCAGCGGGCCCTCCTACAATGAGCAGTTCTTC.

This rearrangement joins TRBV4-2 to TRBJ2-3; D is perhaps TRBD2 (7 bases). V was cut by 1 base and J by 4 bases, with 12 bases left in between. The CDR3 runs 15 residues. Germline CDR1 and CDR2: LGHNA and YNFKEQ. The CDR3 sequence is CASSQVNGGPDTQYF. The CDR3 nucleotides are TGTGCCAGCAGCCAAGTGAACGGGGGGCCAGATACGCAGTATTTT.

V and J are TRBV2 and TRBJ2-1; 9 bases fit TRBD1. With V trimmed by 4 bases and J by 9 bases, 4 bases remained unmatched. This CDR3 has 13 residues. Germline loops: CDR1 SNHLY, CDR2 FYNNEI. CDR3 sequence: CASSGDRVSEQFF. The CDR3, as DNA: TGTGCCAGCAGTGGGGACAGGGTCAGTGAGCAGTTCTTC.

This clone was recorded a few times. The chain is built from TRBV5-1 and TRBJ2-5, with D possibly being TRBD1 (5 bases). Looked up from germline, CDR1 is SGHRS and CDR2 is YFSETQ. The length of the CDR3 is 15 residues. Trimming removed 0 bases from V and 1 base from J, with 10 bases in between. CDR3 in amino acids: CASSLVRQIQETQYF. The DNA for the CDR3 is TGCGCCAGCAGCTTGGTTCGACAGATCCAAGAGACCCAGTACTTC.

CDR3: CAGCGGEKTQYF. The CDR3 coding sequence is TGTGCCGGCTGTGGGGGGGAAAAGACCCAGTACTTC. The chain combines TRBV28 with TRBJ2-5, with 7 bases aligning to TRBD2. The V gene's germline CDR1 is MDHEN and CDR2 SYDVKM. The length of the CDR3 is 12 residues. V dropped 11 bases and J dropped 6; count of bases not matched to a gene: 9.

V is TRBV6-1 and J is TRBJ2-7; 9 nucleotides line up with TRBD1. Germline CDR1 MNHNS, CDR2 SASEGT. V dropped 3 bases and J dropped 6; count of bases not matched to a gene: 9. This CDR3 spans 15 amino acids. CDR3 region: CASSDPGQGMGEQYV. Written as DNA, the CDR3 is TGTGCCAGCAGTGACCCCGGACAGGGGATGGGCGAGCAGTACGTC.

This rearrangement joins TRBV21-1 to TRBJ1-5; the D segment call TRBD1 is taken from the table without a DNA check. TRBV21-1 is a known pseudogene. The CDR3 runs to 15 residues. The CDR3 nucleotides read TGTGCCAGCAGGCGGACAGGCCCTAGCAATCAGCCCCAGCATTTT. It translates to CASRRTGPSNQPQHF.

Here the CDR3 DNA reads TGTGCCAGCTCCCAGAGGACAGGGGGCTACGAGCAGTACTTC. This codes for CASSQRTGGYEQYF. The chain employs TRBV18 and TRBJ2-7; 10 nucleotides align to TRBD1. Germline CDR1 is KGHSH and CDR2 is LQKENI. Trimming at V came to 6 bases and at J to 3 bases, leaving 5 bases not matched to a gene. This CDR3 comprises 14 residues.

This sequence joins TRBV27 and TRBJ2-3; 7 bases are a match to TRBD1. V lost 6 bases, J lost 5 bases, and 11 bases stayed unmatched. The CDR3 totals 15 residues. The germline V gene encodes CDR1 MNHEY and CDR2 SMNVEV (reference sequence). CDR3 bases: TGTGCCAGCAGGATGGACAGGACCTTGGTAGATACGCAGTATTTT. Its protein product is CASRMDRTLVDTQYF.